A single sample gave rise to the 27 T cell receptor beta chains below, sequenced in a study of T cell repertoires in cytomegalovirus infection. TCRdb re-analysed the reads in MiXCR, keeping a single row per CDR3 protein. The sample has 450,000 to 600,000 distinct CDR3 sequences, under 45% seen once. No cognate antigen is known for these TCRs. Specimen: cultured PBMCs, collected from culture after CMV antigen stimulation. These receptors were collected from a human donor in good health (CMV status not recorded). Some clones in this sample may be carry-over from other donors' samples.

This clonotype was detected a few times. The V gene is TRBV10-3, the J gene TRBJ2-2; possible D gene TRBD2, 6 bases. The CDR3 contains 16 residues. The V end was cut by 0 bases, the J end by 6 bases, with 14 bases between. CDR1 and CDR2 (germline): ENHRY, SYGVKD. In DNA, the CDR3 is TGTGCCATCAGTGAGTCCGGTCTAGCGAAGGCCGGGGAGCTGTTTTTT. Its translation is CAISESGLAKAGELFF.

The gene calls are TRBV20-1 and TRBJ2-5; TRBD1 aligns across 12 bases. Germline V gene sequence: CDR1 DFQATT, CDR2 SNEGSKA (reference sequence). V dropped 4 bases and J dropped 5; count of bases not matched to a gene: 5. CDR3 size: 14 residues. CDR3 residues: CSAKGTGGFETQYF. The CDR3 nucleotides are TGCAGTGCTAAAGGGACAGGGGGCTTCGAGACCCAGTACTTC.

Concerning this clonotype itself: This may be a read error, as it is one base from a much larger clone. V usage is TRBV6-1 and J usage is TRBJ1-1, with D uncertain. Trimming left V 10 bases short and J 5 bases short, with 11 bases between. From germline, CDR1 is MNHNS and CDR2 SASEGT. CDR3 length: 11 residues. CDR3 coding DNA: TGTGCCAACAAGAGAGAAACTGAAGCTTTCTTT. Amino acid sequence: CANKRETEAFF.

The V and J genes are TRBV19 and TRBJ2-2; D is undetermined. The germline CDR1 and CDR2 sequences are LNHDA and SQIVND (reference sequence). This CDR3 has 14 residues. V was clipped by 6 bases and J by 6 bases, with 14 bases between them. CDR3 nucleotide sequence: TGTGCCAGTAGGAACCCCAGGACGTCCGGGGAGCTGTTTTTT. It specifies CASRNPRTSGELFF.

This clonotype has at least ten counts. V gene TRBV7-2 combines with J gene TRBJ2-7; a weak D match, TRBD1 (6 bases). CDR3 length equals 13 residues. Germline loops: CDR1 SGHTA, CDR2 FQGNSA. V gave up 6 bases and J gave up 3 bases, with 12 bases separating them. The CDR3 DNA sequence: TGTGCCAGCAGTACCGGACAGAGCTACGAGCAGTACTTC. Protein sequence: CASSTGQSYEQYF.

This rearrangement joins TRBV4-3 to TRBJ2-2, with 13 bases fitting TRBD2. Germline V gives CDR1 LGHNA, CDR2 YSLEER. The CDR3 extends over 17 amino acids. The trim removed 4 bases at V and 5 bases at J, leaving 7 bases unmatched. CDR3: CASSPGLAGVGTGELFF. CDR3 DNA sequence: TGCGCCAGCAGCCCCGGACTAGCGGGAGTCGGGACCGGGGAGCTGTTTTTT.

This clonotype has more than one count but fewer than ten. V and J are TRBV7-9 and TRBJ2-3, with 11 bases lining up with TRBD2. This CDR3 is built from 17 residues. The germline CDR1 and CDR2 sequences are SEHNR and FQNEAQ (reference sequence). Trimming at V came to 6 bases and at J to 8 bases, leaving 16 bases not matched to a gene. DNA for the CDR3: TGTGCCAGCAGACTAGCGGGGGAGGACCAGCCTAGGGGTACGCAGTATTTT. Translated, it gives CASRLAGEDQPRGTQYF.

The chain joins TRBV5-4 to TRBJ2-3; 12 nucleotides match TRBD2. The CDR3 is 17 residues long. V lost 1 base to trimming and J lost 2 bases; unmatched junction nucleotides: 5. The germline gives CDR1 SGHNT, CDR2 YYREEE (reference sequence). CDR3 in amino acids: CASSLFLAGGSTDTQYF. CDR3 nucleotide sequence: TGTGCCAGCAGCTTGTTCCTAGCGGGAGGGTCCACAGATACGCAGTATTTT. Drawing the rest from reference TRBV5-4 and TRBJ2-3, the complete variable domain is ETGVTQSPTHLIKTRGQQVTLRCSSQSGHNTVSWYQQALGQGPQFIFQYYREEENGRGNFPPRFSGLQFPNYSSELNVNALELDDSALYLCASSLFLAGGSTDTQYFGPGTRLTVL.

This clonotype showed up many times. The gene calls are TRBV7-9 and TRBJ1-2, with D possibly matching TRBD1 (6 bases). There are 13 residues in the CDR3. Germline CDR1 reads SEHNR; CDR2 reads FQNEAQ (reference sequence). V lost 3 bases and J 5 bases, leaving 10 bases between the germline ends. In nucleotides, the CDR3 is TGTGCCAGCAGCTTGGACAGAGGATATGGCTACACCTTC. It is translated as CASSLDRGYGYTF.

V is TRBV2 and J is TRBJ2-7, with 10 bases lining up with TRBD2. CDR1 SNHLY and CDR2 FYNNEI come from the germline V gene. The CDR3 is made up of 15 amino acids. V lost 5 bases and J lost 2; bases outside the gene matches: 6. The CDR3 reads CASSQSGGDTYEQYF. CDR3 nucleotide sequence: TGTGCCAGCAGTCAAAGCGGGGGGGATACCTACGAGCAGTACTTC.

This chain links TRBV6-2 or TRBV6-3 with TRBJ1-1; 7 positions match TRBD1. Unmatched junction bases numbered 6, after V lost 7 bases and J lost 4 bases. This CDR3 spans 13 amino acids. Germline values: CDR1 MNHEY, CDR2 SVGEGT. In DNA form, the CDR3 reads TGTGCCAGCAACCGACAGGGCGGCACTGAAGCTTTCTTT. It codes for CASNRQGGTEAFF.

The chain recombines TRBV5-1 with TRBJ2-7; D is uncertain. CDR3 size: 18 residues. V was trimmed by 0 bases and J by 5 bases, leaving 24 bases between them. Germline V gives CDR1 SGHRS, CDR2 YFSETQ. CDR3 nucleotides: TGCGCCAGCAGCTTGGTCTTGACCCGAGGAAGGGATAACCACGAGCAGTACTTC. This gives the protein CASSLVLTRGRDNHEQYF.

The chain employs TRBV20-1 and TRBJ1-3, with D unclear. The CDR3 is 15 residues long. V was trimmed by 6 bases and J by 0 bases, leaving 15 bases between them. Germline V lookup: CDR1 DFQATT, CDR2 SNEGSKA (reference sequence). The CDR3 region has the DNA TGCAGTGCCTCGGATTATCGTGCCTCTGGAAACACCATATATTTT. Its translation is CSASDYRASGNTIYF.

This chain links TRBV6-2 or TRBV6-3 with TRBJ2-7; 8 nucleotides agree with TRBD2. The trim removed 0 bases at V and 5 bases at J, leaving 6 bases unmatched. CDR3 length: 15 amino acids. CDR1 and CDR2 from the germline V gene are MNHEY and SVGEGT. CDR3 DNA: TGTGCCAGCAGTTACTCGGGACTAGGATTGGACGAGCAGTACTTC. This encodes CASSYSGLGLDEQYF.

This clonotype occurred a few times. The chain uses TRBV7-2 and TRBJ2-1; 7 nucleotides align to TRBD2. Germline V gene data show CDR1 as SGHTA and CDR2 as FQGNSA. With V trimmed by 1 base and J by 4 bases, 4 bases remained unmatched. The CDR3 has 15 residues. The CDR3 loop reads CASSLVLGGYNEQFF. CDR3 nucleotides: TGTGCCAGCAGCTTAGTTCTGGGGGGGTACAATGAGCAGTTCTTC.

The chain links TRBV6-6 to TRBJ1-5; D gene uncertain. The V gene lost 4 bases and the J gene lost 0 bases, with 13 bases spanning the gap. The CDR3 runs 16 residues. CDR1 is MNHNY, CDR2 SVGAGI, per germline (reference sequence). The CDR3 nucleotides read TGTGCCAGCAGTTCCGACTCCTACCTTAGCAATCAGCCCCAGCATTTT. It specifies CASSSDSYLSNQPQHF.

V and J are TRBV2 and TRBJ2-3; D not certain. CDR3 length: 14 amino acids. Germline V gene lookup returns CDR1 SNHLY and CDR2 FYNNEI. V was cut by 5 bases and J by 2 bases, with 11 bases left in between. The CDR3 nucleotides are TGTGCCAGCAGTTTACAGCCCCTCACAGATACGCAGTATTTT. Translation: CASSLQPLTDTQYF.

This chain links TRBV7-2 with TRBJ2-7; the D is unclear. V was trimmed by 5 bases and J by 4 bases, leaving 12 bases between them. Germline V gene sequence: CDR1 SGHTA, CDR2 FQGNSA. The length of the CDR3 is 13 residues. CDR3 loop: CASSPQIPYEQYF. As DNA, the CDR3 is TGTGCCAGCAGCCCCCAGATTCCTTACGAGCAGTACTTC.

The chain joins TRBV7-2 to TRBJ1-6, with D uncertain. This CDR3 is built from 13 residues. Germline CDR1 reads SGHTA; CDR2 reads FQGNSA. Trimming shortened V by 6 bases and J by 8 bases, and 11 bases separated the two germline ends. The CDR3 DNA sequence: TGTGCCAGCAGACCAGACGGGTATTCACCCCTCCACTTT. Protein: CASRPDGYSPLHF.

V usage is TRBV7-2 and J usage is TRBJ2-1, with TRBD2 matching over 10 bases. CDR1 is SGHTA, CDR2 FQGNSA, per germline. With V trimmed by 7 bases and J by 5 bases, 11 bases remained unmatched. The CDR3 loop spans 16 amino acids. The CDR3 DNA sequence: TGTGCCAGCATCGCCATAGCGGGGGGTCCCGACAATGAGCAGTTCTTC. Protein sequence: CASIAIAGGPDNEQFF.

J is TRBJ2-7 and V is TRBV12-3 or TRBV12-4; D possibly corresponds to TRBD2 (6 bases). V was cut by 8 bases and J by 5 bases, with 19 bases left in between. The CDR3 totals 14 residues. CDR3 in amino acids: CASGIYGSMNEQYF. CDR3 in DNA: TGTGCCAGCGGTATCTACGGGAGTATGAACGAGCAGTACTTC.

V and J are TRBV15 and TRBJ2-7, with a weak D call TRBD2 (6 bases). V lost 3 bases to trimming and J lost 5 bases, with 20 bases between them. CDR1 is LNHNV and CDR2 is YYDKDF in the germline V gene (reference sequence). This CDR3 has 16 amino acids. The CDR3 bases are TGTGCCACCAGCAGGGAGCACAGGAGGGTACGGGACGAGCAGTACTTC. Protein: CATSREHRRVRDEQYF.

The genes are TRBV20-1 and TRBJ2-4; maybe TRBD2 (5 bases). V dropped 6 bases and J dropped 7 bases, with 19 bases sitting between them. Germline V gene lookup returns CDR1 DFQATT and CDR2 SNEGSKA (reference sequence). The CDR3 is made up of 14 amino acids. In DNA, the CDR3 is TGCAGTGCAGAAGAGAGGGCAGGTTGGAACATTCAGTACTTC. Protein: CSAEERAGWNIQYF.

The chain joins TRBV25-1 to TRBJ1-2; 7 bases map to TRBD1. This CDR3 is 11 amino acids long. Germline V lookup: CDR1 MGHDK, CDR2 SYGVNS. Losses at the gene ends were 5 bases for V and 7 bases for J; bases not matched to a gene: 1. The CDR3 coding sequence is TGTGCCAGCAGTTACAGGGGTGGCTACACCTTC. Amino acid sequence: CASSYRGGYTF.

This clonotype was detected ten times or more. CDR3 sequence: CASSLVGGLAGGHSYEQYF. The CDR3 DNA reads TGTGCCAGCAGCTTAGTGGGGGGTCTAGCGGGAGGACACTCCTACGAGCAGTACTTC. This rearrangement joins TRBV7-2 to TRBJ2-7; 11 positions agree with TRBD2. This CDR3 is built from 19 residues. Unmatched junction bases numbered 11, after V lost 1 base and J lost 0 bases. The germline V gene encodes CDR1 SGHTA and CDR2 FQGNSA.

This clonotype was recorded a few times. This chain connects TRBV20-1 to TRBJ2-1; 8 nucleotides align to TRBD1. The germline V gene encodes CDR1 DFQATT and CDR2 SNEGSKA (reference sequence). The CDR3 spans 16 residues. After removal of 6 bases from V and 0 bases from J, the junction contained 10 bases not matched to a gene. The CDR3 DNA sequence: TGCAGTGCAAACGGACAGGGCGAAAGCTCCTACAATGAGCAGTTCTTC. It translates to CSANGQGESSYNEQFF.

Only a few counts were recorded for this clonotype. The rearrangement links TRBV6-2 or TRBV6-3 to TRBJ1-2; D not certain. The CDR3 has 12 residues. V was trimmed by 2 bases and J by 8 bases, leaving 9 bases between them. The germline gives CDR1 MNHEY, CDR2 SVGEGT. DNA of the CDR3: TGTGCCAGCAGTTACCCGTCACCAGGCTACACCTTC. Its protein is CASSYPSPGYTF.